The 22 T cell receptor beta chains presented below share a single source sample, sequenced in a study of spatial heterogeneity in lung cancer. TCRdb called the 5' RACE reads again in MiXCR, with one record for every CDR3 protein. The table lists tens of thousands of distinct CDR3 sequences, roughly an eighth of them singletons, with 55% to 70% in the top ten. Time point indicated: sample taken at primary tumor resection. The sequencing used PBMCs, collected at surgery. These receptors came from a male donor with early-stage non-small cell lung cancer.

V usage is TRBV14 and J usage is TRBJ2-5; D remains ambiguous. Trimming shortened V by 3 bases and J by 5 bases, and 16 bases separated the two germline ends. CDR1 and CDR2 from the germline V gene are SGHDN and FVKESK. There are 15 residues in the CDR3. CDR3 nucleotide sequence: TGTGCCAGCAGCCAGTTCACTCGGGCGTGGGAGACCCAGTACTTC. Amino acids: CASSQFTRAWETQYF.

This sequence joins TRBV20-1 and TRBJ1-5, with TRBD1 as a possible D gene (5 bases). Trimming took off 3 bases at V and 4 bases at J, with 10 bases between the two ends. Germline V gives CDR1 DFQATT, CDR2 SNEGSKA (reference sequence). The CDR3 runs to 13 residues. The chain's CDR3 is CSASIQANQPQHF. In DNA, the CDR3 is TGCAGTGCTAGTATACAGGCAAATCAGCCCCAGCATTTT.

This clonotype was found a few times. The V call is TRBV29-1, the J call TRBJ1-6; possible D gene TRBD1, 5 bases. Trimming took 7 bases from V and 8 from J, leaving 15 bases between them. The CDR3 sequence is 13 residues long. Germline values: CDR1 SQVTM, CDR2 ANQGSEA. The CDR3 DNA reads as TGCAGCGGTTCGCGAGGGGCCGATTCACCCCTCCACTTT. It yields the protein CSGSRGADSPLHF. The whole variable domain, filled in from reference TRBV29-1 and TRBJ1-6, reads SAVISQKPSRDICQRGTSLTIQCQVDSQVTMMFWYRQQPGQSLTLIATANQGSEATYESGFVIDKFPISRPNLTFSTLTVSNMSPEDSSIYLCSGSRGADSPLHFGNGTRLTVT.

This clonotype was seen more than once but under ten times. This chain uses TRBV21-1 with TRBJ1-5. TRBV21-1 is given as a pseudogene. The CDR3 is 14 residues long. CDR3 region: CASSKARSNQPQHF. In DNA form, the CDR3 reads TGTGCCAGCAGCAAAGCCAGGTCCAATCAGCCCCAGCATTTT.

This clonotype was recorded many times. The V gene is TRBV5-1, the J gene TRBJ2-2; no reliable D call. V was trimmed by 0 bases and J by 1 base, leaving 7 bases between them. Per the germline V gene, CDR1 is SGHRS and CDR2 is YFSETQ. The CDR3 contains 15 residues. The CDR3 loop is CASSLDIQNTGELFF. CDR3 nucleotides: TGCGCCAGCAGCTTGGATATTCAGAACACCGGGGAGCTGTTTTTT. The full variable domain, in which reference TRBV5-1 and TRBJ2-2 provide the parts outside the CDR3, is KAGVTQTPRYLIKTRGQQVTLSCSPISGHRSVSWYQQTPGQGLQFLFEYFSETQRNKGNFPGRFSGRQFSNSRSEMNVSTLELGDSALYLCASSLDIQNTGELFFGEGSRLTVL.

The chain combines TRBV5-1 with TRBJ1-2; D is unclear. The CDR3 covers 13 residues. Germline V gene sequence: CDR1 SGHRS, CDR2 YFSETQ. Trimming stripped 0 bases from V and 6 bases from J, with 9 bases between. This CDR3 reads CASSLAGEDGYTF. The CDR3 DNA reads as TGCGCCAGCAGCTTGGCCGGGGAGGATGGCTACACCTTC.

V and J are TRBV20-1 and TRBJ1-1; D not certain. Germline V gives CDR1 DFQATT, CDR2 SNEGSKA (reference sequence). The ends were cut back, 0 bases at V and 2 bases at J, with 19 bases in the middle. This CDR3 is built from 17 residues. CDR3 region: CSARDPRGPSGNTEAFF. The CDR3 DNA sequence: TGCAGTGCTAGAGATCCGCGAGGGCCTTCGGGCAACACTGAAGCTTTCTTT.

The CDR3 loop reads CAWSKRRTQETQYF. The CDR3 region has the DNA TGTGCCTGGAGTAAGAGAAGAACGCAAGAGACCCAGTACTTC. The V and J genes are TRBV30 and TRBJ2-5; D is uncertain. The germline gives CDR1 GTSNPN, CDR2 SVGIG (reference sequence). The CDR3 is 14 residues long. The V end lost 2 bases, the J end lost 2 bases, and 12 bases lay between the germline ends.

The chain has TRBV5-1 and TRBJ1-4, with D tentatively TRBD1 (5 bases). The CDR3 extends over 16 amino acids. V gave up 4 bases and J gave up 0 bases, with 13 bases separating them. Germline lookup yields CDR1 SGHRS and CDR2 YFSETQ. CDR3 in DNA: TGCGCCAGCAGCATGGGGCCAGATGCAACTAATGAAAAACTGTTTTTT. Translated, it gives CASSMGPDATNEKLFF.

The chain uses TRBV12-3 or TRBV12-4 and TRBJ2-3; D call uncertain. The CDR3 covers 13 residues. V lost 6 bases and J lost 3, with 10 bases in between. Here the CDR3 DNA reads TGTGCCAGCAGCCCCGCCACGACAGATACGCAGTATTTT. Protein product: CASSPATTDTQYF.

The sample holds many counts of this clonotype. For the CDR3, the DNA is TGTGCCACCAGTGATCGGGCCTCGTCCTACAATGAGCAGTTCTTC. This codes for CATSDRASSYNEQFF. The chain uses TRBV24-1 and TRBJ2-1, with D unresolved. The CDR3 length is 15 residues. Germline V gives CDR1 KGHDR, CDR2 SFDVKD. The V end lost 3 bases, the J end lost 1 base, and 9 bases lay between the germline ends.

V usage is TRBV5-1 and J usage is TRBJ2-5; D might be TRBD2 (5 bases). The CDR3 spans 14 residues. Trimming pared 0 bases from V and 2 bases from J, leaving 8 bases between. CDR1 and CDR2 from the germline V gene are SGHRS and YFSETQ. Here the CDR3 DNA reads TGCGCCAGCAGCTTGGAGACGGGGCAAGAGACCCAGTACTTC. It codes for CASSLETGQETQYF. The full variable domain, rest sourced from reference TRBV5-1 and TRBJ2-5, is KAGVTQTPRYLIKTRGQQVTLSCSPISGHRSVSWYQQTPGQGLQFLFEYFSETQRNKGNFPGRFSGRQFSNSRSEMNVSTLELGDSALYLCASSLETGQETQYFGPGTRLLVL.

This chain uses TRBV5-1 with TRBJ2-6, with a possible D match to TRBD1 (5 bases). Germline V gives CDR1 SGHRS, CDR2 YFSETQ. The CDR3 has 17 residues. V was trimmed by 0 bases and J by 0 bases, leaving 10 bases between them. The CDR3 DNA follows: TGCGCCAGCAGCTTGGGGGGCGTAAGCTCTGGGGCCAACGTCCTGACTTTC. Translating gives CASSLGGVSSGANVLTF.

The chain recombines TRBV28 with TRBJ2-2; D is possibly TRBD2 (5 bases). The CDR3 totals 16 residues. V was trimmed by 8 bases and J by 4 bases, leaving 20 bases between them. The germline gives CDR1 MDHEN, CDR2 SYDVKM. The CDR3 DNA follows: TGTGCCAGCGCCTTCGACCTGAGGGTCTTCACCGGGGAGCTGTTTTTT. Its translation: CASAFDLRVFTGELFF.

This CDR3 reads CASSLMPGSSYNEQFF. CDR3 nucleotide sequence: TGTGCCAGCAGCTTAATGCCAGGGAGCTCCTACAATGAGCAGTTCTTC. The chain recombines TRBV11-2 with TRBJ2-1; D is perhaps TRBD1 or TRBD2 (5 bases each). This CDR3 has 16 amino acids. Germline V gives CDR1 SGHAT, CDR2 FQNNGV. Trimming took 2 bases from V and 0 from J, leaving 11 bases between them.

This clonotype turned up a few times. The chain links TRBV7-3 to TRBJ1-1; no definite D call. CDR3 length equals 13 residues. With 1 base removed from V and 1 base from J, the gap between germline ends came to 4 bases. Germline CDR1 reads SGHTA; CDR2 reads FQGTGA. The CDR3 nucleotides are TGTGCCAGCAGCTTAATGCCGAACACTGAAGCTTTCTTT. Its protein product is CASSLMPNTEAFF.

The table lists this clonotype with many counts. V is TRBV28 and J is TRBJ2-1; D remains ambiguous. The V gene's germline CDR1 is MDHEN and CDR2 SYDVKM. Trimming shortened V by 2 bases and J by 7 bases, and 6 bases separated the two germline ends. The CDR3 is made up of 12 amino acids. The CDR3 loop is CASSLARNEQFF. In DNA form, the CDR3 reads TGTGCCAGCAGTTTAGCAAGGAATGAGCAGTTCTTC.

This clonotype came up a few times. V gene TRBV7-2 combines with J gene TRBJ2-7, with D unresolved. The CDR3 runs to 13 residues. V was pared by 2 bases and J by 2 bases, with 7 bases between. Germline values: CDR1 SGHTA, CDR2 FQGNSA. The CDR3, as DNA: TGTGCCAGCAGCTTATATTGGACCTACGAGCAGTACTTC. It codes for CASSLYWTYEQYF.

The chain carries TRBV12-3 or TRBV12-4 and TRBJ1-3; no definite D call. V shed 3 bases and J shed 7 bases, with 10 bases lying between them. The CDR3 covers 13 residues. The CDR3 DNA follows: TGTGCCAGCAGTTTTGTGGTGGTGAACACCATATATTTT. Protein: CASSFVVVNTIYF.

This clonotype was observed at least ten times. The chain couples TRBV7-2 to TRBJ1-2; a weak D match, TRBD1 (5 bases). CDR3 length: 15 amino acids. V shed 6 bases and J shed 7 bases, with 21 bases lying between them. The germline gives CDR1 SGHTA, CDR2 FQGNSA. CDR3 sequence: CASSLRGREGTGYTF. The CDR3 region has the DNA TGTGCCAGCAGTCTAAGGGGCAGGGAGGGTACTGGCTACACCTTC.

This clonotype turned up a few times. The genes are TRBV28 and TRBJ1-6; TRBD1 matches at 10 bases. There are 16 residues in the CDR3. Trimming at V came to 4 bases and at J to 7 bases, leaving 7 bases not matched to a gene. The V gene's germline CDR1 is MDHEN and CDR2 SYDVKM. The CDR3 loop is CASSWTGGIGNSPLHF. The CDR3 nucleotides read TGTGCCAGCAGTTGGACAGGGGGAATAGGCAATTCACCCCTCCACTTT.

This clonotype was recorded many times. This chain's CDR3 is CASSQDTSSGANVLTF. CDR3 coding DNA: TGCGCCAGCAGCCAAGATACAAGCTCTGGGGCCAACGTCCTGACTTTC. This chain uses TRBV4-3 with TRBJ2-6; D gene uncertain. Trimming stripped 0 bases from V and 0 bases from J, with 6 bases between. Per the germline V gene, CDR1 is LGHNA and CDR2 is YSLEER. The CDR3 totals 16 residues.